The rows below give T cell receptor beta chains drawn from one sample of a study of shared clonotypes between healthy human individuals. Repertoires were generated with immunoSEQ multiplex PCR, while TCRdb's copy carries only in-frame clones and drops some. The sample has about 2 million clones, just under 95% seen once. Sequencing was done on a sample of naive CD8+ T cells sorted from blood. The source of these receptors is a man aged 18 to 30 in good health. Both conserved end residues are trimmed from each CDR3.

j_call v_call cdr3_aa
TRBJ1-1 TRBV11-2 ASSLAGDTEAF
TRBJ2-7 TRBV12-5 ASGLATGFEQY
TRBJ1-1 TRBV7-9 ASSLAFGYGHTEAF
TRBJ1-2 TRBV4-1 ASSQTTLWGYT
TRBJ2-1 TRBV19 ASSTGLSSYNEQF
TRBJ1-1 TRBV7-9 ASSLLTGGFDTEAF
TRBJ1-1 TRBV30 AWSVWGDTEAF
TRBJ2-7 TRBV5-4 ASSGGAKEQY
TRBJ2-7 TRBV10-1 ASSEFRTSGSAYEQY
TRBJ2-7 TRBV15 ATSPGTSSYEQY
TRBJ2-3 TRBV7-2 ASSRGAGGDFDTQY
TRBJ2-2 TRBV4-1 ASSQRTSSNTGELF
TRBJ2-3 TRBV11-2 ASSFLAGGMTDTQY
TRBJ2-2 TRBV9 ASSATSGGDTGELF
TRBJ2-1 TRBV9 ASSVVGLANNEQF
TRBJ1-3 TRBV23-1 ASSRRGGCGNTIY
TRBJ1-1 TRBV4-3 ASSRLTGGGTEAF
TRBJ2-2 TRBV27 ASSWTNTGELF
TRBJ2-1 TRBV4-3 ASSQGPGSWDNEQF
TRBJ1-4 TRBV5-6 ASSPGGTGNEKLF
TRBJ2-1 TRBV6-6 ASSYGQGVPNEQF
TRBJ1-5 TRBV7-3 ASSPARGVAPNQPQH
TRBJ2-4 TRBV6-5 ASSSGGEAKNIQY
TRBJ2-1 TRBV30 AWSVLTGTEQF
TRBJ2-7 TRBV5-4 ASSSQGGQQY
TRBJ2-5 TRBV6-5 ASSYSQETQY
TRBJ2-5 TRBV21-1 ASSKAPRRRVTGGGETQY
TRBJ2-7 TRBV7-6 ASSLGQGVDEQY
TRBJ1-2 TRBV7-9 ASSTGGQGQNYGYT
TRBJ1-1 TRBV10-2 ASSEAGTRGNTEAF
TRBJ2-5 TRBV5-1 ASSDLDSQETQY
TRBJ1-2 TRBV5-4 ASSQGTGDNYGYT
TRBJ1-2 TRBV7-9 ASSSWINYGYT
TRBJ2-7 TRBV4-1 ASSYGQAYEQY
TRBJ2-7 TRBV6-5 ASSSVGQGGEQY
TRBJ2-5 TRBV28 ASRLPGQTQETQY
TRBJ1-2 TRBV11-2 ASSFDRAYT
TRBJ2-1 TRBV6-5 ASSYGSGRYNEQF
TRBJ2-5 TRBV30 AWSWGSGRAETQY
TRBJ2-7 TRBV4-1 ASSQVLDKIYEQY
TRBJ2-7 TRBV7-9 ASSIRSGAAYEQY
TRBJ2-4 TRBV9 ASSTVPLQTGMENIQY
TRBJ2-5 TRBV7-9 ASTREGFETQY
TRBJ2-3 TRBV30 AWSGVGVDTQY
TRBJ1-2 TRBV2 ASSEIDENYGYT
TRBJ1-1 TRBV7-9 ASSLSATEAF
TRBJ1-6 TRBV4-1 ASSLSPGISSYNSPLH
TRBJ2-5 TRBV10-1 ASSESVSAGQETQY
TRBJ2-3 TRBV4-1 ASSQEGLAGHTDTQY
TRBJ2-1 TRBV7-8 ASSLVAGDNEQF
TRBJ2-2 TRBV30 ASDQGDSTGELF
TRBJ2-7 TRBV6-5 ASSALAGGDEQY
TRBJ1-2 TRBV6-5 ASSYSGGFGYGYT
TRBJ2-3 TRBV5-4 ASSDGLASTDTQY
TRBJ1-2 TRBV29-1 SVEDDWPGYT
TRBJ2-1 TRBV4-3 ASSQDIRTSGRGNEQF
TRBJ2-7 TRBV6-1 ASSEWDQTYEQY